Described below is a single T cell receptor (beta chain) sequence and its context. Its antigen is still unknown. Clones were sequenced by immunoSEQ multiplex PCR, and TCRdb holds only the in-frame ones, with some missing. Of roughly 180,000 clones in the sample, just over 90% are singletons; the top ten hold roughly 3.5%. V gave up 5 bases and J gave up 7 bases, with 27 bases separating them. The CDR3 totals 17 residues. Germline CDR1 SEHNR, CDR2 FQNEAQ (reference sequence). The data belong to a study of T cell responses to AZD1222 COVID-19 vaccine. Some second doses came at about 4 weeks and others at about 12 weeks; these were pooled. Study observations and caveats: Unmutated variant regions are reportedly targeted by nearly half of spike-specific TCRs.

The V call is TRBV7-9, the J call TRBJ2-7; D assignment may be TRBD1 or TRBD2 (5 bases each). This sequence originates from an adult who received the AZD1222 COVID-19 vaccine. The material sequenced was peripheral blood, taken 28 days after the second AZD1222 dose. In DNA form, the CDR3 reads TGTGCCAGCAGCCACAGGACTTACGAGCATTTGGATAAAGAGCAGTACTTC. It is translated as CASSHRTYEHLDKEQYF.